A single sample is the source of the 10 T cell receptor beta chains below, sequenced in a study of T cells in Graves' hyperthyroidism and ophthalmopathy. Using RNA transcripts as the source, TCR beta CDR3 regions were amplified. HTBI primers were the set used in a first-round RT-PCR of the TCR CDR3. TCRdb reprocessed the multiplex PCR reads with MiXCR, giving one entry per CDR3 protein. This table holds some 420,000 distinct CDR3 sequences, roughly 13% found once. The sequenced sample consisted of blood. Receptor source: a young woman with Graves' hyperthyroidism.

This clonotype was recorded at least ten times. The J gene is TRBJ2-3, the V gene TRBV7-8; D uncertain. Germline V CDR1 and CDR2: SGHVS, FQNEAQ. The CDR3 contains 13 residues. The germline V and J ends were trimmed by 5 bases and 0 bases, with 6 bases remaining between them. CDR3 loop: CASSPKSTDTQYF. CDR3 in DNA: TGTGCCAGCAGCCCCAAGAGCACAGATACGCAGTATTTT.

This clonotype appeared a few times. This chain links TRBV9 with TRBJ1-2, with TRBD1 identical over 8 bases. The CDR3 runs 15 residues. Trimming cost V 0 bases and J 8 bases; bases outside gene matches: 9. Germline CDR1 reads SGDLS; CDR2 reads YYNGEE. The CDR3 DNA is TGTGCCAGCAGCGTAGCCCCTGACAGGGGCCAGGGCTACACCTTC. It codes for CASSVAPDRGQGYTF.

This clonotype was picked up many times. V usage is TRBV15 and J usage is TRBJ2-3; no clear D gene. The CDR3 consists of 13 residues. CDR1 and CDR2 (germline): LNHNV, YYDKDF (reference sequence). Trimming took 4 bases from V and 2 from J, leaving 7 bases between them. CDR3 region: CATSKADTDTQYF. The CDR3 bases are TGTGCCACCAGCAAGGCCGACACAGATACGCAGTATTTT.

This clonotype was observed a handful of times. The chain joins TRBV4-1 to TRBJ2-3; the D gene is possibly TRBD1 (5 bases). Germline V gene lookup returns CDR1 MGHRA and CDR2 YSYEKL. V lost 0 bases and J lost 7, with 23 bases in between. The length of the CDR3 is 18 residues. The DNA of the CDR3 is TGCGCCAGCAGCCAAGATCATACGGCAGGGTTAGGTCGAAATACGCAGTATTTT. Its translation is CASSQDHTAGLGRNTQYF.

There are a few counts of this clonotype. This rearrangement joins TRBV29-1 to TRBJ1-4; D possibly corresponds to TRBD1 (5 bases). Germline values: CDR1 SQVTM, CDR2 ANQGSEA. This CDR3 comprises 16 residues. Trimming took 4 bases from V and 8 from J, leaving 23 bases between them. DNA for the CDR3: TGCAGCGTTGCCTACGACGAACTCAGGGTAGGAGAAAAACTGTTTTTT. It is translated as CSVAYDELRVGEKLFF.

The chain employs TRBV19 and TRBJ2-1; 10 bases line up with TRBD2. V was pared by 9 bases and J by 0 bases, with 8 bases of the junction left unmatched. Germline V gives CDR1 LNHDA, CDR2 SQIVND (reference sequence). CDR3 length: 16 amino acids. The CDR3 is CASTRSGRSSYNEQFF. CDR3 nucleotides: TGTGCCAGCACACGTAGCGGGAGGAGCTCCTACAATGAGCAGTTCTTC.

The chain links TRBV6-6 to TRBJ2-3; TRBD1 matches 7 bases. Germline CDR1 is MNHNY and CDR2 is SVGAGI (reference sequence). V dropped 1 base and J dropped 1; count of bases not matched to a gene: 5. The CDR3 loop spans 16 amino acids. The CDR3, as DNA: TGTGCCAGCAGTTACTTGACCGGACAGGGCACAGATACGCAGTATTTT. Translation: CASSYLTGQGTDTQYF.

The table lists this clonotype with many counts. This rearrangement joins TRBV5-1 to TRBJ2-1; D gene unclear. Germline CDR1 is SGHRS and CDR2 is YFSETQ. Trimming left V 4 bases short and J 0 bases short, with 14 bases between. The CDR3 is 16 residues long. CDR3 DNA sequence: TGCGCCAGCAGCCGCGATCAGGTTAGCTCCTACAATGAGCAGTTCTTC. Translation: CASSRDQVSSYNEQFF.

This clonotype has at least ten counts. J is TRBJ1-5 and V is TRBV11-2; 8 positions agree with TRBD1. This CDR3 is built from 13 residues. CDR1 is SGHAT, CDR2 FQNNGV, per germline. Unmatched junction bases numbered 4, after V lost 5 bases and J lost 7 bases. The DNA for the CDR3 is TGTGCCAGCAGCCCAGGGGGCAGACAGCCCCAGCATTTT. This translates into CASSPGGRQPQHF.

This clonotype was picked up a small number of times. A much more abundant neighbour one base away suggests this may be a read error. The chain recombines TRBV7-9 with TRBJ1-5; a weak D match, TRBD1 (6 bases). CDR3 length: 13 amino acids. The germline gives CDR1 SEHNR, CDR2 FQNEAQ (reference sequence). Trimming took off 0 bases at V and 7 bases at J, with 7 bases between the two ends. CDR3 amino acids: CASSLAGGQPQHF. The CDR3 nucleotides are TGTGCCAGCAGCTTAGCGGGGGGCCAGCCCCAGCATTTT.